Shown below are 4 T cell receptor beta chains from a single sample sequenced in a study of cytomegalovirus exposure and HLA in healthy donors. Primers included in the PCR were 60 Vbeta and 13 Jbeta primers. This table comes from immunoSEQ multiplex PCR, and its TCRdb copy is limited to in-frame clones, with some not included. This table has more than 100,000 clones, about 76% appearing once. The sample was PBMCs. The receptors were gathered from a middle-aged woman in good health and CMV-seronegative.

The chain joins TRBV27 to TRBJ2-1; 7 nucleotides align to TRBD2. The CDR3 is 16 amino acids. Germline CDR1 is MNHEY and CDR2 is SMNVEV (reference sequence). The V and J ends lost 6 bases and 4 bases, in that order; junction bases with no gene match: 12. CDR3 in amino acids: CASSSWARGLYNEQFF. CDR3 bases: TGTGCCAGCAGCTCTTGGGCGCGGGGACTATACAATGAGCAGTTCTTC.

The gene calls are TRBV28 and TRBJ1-2; D is uncertain. Trimming removed 6 bases from V and 7 bases from J, with 12 bases in between. Germline V gene lookup returns CDR1 MDHEN and CDR2 SYDVKM. The CDR3 totals 12 residues. Here the CDR3 DNA reads TGTGCCAGCAGGCCACCCACGGGTGGCTACACCTTC. Its translation: CASRPPTGGYTF.

The chain joins TRBV28 to TRBJ2-2; weak D call: TRBD1 (5 bases). V was clipped by 1 base and J by 3 bases, with 9 bases between them. Germline V lookup: CDR1 MDHEN, CDR2 SYDVKM. The CDR3 spans 15 residues. The CDR3 here is CASSLLTRDTGELFF. In nucleotides, the CDR3 is TGTGCCAGCAGTTTATTGACCAGGGACACCGGGGAGCTGTTTTTT.

The chain is built from TRBV28 and TRBJ2-3; D possibly corresponds to TRBD1 (6 bases). In germline, CDR1 is MDHEN, CDR2 SYDVKM. The V end was cut by 3 bases, the J end by 3 bases, with 10 bases between. CDR3 length: 14 amino acids. The CDR3 reads CASSFLQGTDTQYF. The CDR3 DNA is TGTGCCAGCAGTTTTTTGCAGGGGACAGATACGCAGTATTTT.